The rows below give T cell receptor beta chains drawn from one sample of a study of blood T cell repertoires in COVID-19. Assay used: immunoSEQ multiplex PCR; TCRdb lists only in-frame clones, some missing. The table has some 47,000 clones, 75% to 90% seen once. The sample was peripheral blood. Receptors were obtained from a woman at least 80 years old in a cohort sampled during active or convalescent COVID-19. Each CDR3 is given with its conserved first and last residue. The D gene is left open where the match is weak.

j_gene,d_gene,v_gene,CDR3aa
TRBJ2-1,-,TRBV1,CTGTDRARYNEQFF
TRBJ1-3,-,TRBV9,CASSVGQTSGNTIYF
TRBJ1-1,TRBD1,TRBV6-6,CASSTPGQGNTEAFF
TRBJ2-1,-,TRBV9,CASSVATAPPGNEQFF
TRBJ1-6,-,TRBV20-1,CSASHSRYYNSPLHF
TRBJ2-1,-,TRBV27,CASGTGGRYNEQFF
TRBJ1-2,-,TRBV3-1/TRBV3-2,CASSHRGENYGYTF
TRBJ2-1,TRBD2,TRBV5-4,CASSLPERGGQFF
TRBJ2-1,TRBD2,TRBV5-4,CASSPPAGVSEQFF
TRBJ2-2,-,TRBV18,CASSPPSGRSTGELFF
TRBJ1-3,-,TRBV7-2,CASSLEWGRNTIYF
TRBJ1-1,-,TRBV4-3,CASSQDKGRVEAFF
TRBJ1-6,-,TRBV5-1,CASSLVPVRVYNSPLHF
TRBJ2-7,TRBD2,TRBV7-2,CASSPGTSGRSKPYEQYF
TRBJ1-2,TRBD1,TRBV11-3,CASSQYEIPGQGYGYTF
TRBJ2-3,TRBD1,TRBV30,CAWRTGVEDTQYF